This TCR beta chain was observed in a study of beta chain features in type 1 diabetes. Points from the study as a whole: Among patients with Type 1 diabetes, TCRB CDR3s were moderately but significantly shorter in every one of the four CD4+ subsets.

cDNA synthesis used the whole RNA isolate, giving expressed TCRB sequences. The assay was immunoSEQ multiplex PCR, and TCRdb's table has in-frame clones only and misses some. This table holds 500,000 to 650,000 clones, approximately 13% found once. This clone was counted only a few times. The antigen is not known. The germline V and J ends were trimmed by 1 base and 2 bases, with 11 bases remaining between them. The CDR3 runs to 16 residues. Germline-derived CDR1 and CDR2 are SGHTA and FQGTGA. A single heparinised draw of about 100 mL on average was taken per donor. This sequence was found in a young man with type 1 diabetes. The rearrangement uses TRBV7-3 and TRBJ2-2, with D unresolved. The specimen was naive CD4+ T cells from blood. The CDR3 DNA is TGTGCCAGCAGCTTAAGGCCCCCCGGAAACACCGGGGAGCTGTTTTTT. It encodes CASSLRPPGNTGELFF.